This record looks at one T cell receptor (beta chain) sequence and its context. One end of the junction is discordant with germline, which a read error may explain. The data belong to a study of cytomegalovirus exposure and HLA in healthy donors. Per germline, CDR1 SGHNT and CDR2 YYREEE (reference sequence). The CDR3 has 15 amino acids. Use of 60 Vbeta and 13 Jbeta primers characterized the PCR. Authors' methods: There were 80 million or so unique TCR beta chains by a later count, and approximately 10 million of them were shared. Repertoires were generated with immunoSEQ multiplex PCR, while TCRdb's copy carries only in-frame clones and drops some. V and J calls and clone size are given by that table; D and trimming were obtained from the DNA. The sample consists of some 100,000 clones, roughly 75% of them appearing once.

Source material: PBMCs. V usage is TRBV5-4 and J usage is TRBJ2-7; a weak D match, TRBD2 (5 bases). The clonotype was recovered from a male donor in good health and CMV-seropositive. Here the CDR3 reads CASSSGRGYTYEQYF. CDR3 DNA sequence: TGCGCCAGCAGCTCCGGGCGCGGGTACACCTACGAGCAGTACTTC.